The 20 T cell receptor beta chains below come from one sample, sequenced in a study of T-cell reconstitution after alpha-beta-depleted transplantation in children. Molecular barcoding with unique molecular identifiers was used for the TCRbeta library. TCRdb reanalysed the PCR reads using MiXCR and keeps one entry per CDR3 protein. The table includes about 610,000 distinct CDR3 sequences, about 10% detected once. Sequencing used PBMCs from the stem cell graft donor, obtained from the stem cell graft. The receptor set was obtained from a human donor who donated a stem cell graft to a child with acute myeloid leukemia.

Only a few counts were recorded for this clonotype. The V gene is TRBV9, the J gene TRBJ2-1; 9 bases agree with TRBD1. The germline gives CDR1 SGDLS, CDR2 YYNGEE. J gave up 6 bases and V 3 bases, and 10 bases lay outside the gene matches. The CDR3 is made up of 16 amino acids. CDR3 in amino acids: CASSAGAGTGTNEQFF. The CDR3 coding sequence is TGTGCCAGCAGCGCTGGAGCCGGGACAGGGACCAATGAGCAGTTCTTC. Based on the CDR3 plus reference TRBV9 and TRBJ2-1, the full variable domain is DSGVTQTPKHLITATGQRVTLRCSPRSGDLSVYWYQQSLDQGLQFLIQYYNGEERAKGNILERFSAQQFPDLHSELNLSSLELGDSALYFCASSAGAGTGTNEQFFGPGTRLTVL.

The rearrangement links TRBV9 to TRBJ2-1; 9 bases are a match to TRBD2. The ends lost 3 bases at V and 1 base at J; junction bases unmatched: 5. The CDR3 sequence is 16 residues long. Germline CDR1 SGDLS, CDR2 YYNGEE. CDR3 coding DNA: TGTGCCAGCAGCGGAAGACTAGCGGATTCCTACAATGAGCAGTTCTTC. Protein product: CASSGRLADSYNEQFF.

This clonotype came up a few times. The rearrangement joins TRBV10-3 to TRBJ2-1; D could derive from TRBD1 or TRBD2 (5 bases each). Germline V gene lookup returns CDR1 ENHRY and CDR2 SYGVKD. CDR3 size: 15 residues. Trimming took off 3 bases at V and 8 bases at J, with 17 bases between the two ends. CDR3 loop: CAISDRQGEGYEQFF. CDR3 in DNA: TGTGCCATCAGTGATCGGCAGGGAGAAGGGTATGAGCAGTTCTTC.

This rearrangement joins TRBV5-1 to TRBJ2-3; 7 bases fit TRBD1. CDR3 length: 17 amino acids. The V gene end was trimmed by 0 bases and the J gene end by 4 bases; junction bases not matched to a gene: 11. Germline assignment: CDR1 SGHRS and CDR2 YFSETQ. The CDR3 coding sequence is TGCGCCAGCAGCTTGGGGGCCGCCGGGACAGTGCCAGATACGCAGTATTTT. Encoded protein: CASSLGAAGTVPDTQYF. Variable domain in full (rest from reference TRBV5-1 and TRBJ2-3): KAGVTQTPRYLIKTRGQQVTLSCSPISGHRSVSWYQQTPGQGLQFLFEYFSETQRNKGNFPGRFSGRQFSNSRSEMNVSTLELGDSALYLCASSLGAAGTVPDTQYFGPGTRLTVL.

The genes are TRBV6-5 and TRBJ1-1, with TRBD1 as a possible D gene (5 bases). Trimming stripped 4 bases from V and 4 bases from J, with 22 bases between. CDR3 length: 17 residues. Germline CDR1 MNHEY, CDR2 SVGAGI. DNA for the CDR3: TGTGCCAGCAGTTCCTTCCAGGGTGGGAGGCGGCCCACTGAAGCTTTCTTT. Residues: CASSSFQGGRRPTEAFF.

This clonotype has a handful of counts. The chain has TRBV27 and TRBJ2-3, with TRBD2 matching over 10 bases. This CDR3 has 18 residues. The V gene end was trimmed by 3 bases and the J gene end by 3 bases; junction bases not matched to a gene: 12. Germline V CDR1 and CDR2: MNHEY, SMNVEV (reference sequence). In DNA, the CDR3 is TGTGCCAGCAGTTTTCTAGCGGGAGCAGTCAGTGGTACAGATACGCAGTATTTT. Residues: CASSFLAGAVSGTDTQYF.

CDR3 loop: CASSQSSDTIAGLRTDTQYF. DNA for the CDR3: TGTGCCAGCAGCCAAAGTTCCGATACTATAGCGGGATTACGCACAGATACGCAGTATTTT. The gene calls are TRBV3-1 and TRBJ2-3; 8 nucleotides align to TRBD2. V shed 2 bases and J 1 base; nucleotides not matched to a gene: 17. The germline V gene encodes CDR1 LGHDT and CDR2 YNNKEL (reference sequence). The CDR3 runs 20 residues.

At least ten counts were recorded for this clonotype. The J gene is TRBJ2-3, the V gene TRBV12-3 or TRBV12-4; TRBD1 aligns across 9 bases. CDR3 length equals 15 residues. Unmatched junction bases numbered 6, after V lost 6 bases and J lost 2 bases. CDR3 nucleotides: TGTGCCAGCAGCCGGGACAGGGACTCCACAGATACGCAGTATTTT. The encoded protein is CASSRDRDSTDTQYF.

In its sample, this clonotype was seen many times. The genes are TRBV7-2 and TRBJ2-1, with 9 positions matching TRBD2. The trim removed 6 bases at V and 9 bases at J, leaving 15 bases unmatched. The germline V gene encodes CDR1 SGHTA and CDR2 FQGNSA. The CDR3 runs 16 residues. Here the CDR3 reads CASSSPPGTSSLEQFF. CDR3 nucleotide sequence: TGTGCCAGCAGTTCCCCCCCCGGGACTAGCTCTCTTGAGCAGTTCTTC.

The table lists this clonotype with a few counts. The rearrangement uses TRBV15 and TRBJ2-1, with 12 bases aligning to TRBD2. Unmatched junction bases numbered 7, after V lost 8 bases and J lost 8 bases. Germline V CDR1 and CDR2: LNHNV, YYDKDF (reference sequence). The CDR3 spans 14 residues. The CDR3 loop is CATLLAGGPDEQFF. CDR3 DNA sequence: TGTGCCACCCTGCTAGCGGGAGGGCCGGATGAGCAGTTCTTC.

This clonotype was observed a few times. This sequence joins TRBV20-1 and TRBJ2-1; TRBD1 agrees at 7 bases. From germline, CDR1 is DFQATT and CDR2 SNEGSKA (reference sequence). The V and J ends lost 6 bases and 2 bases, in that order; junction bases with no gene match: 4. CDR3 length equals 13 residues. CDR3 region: CSAIRGTYNEQFF. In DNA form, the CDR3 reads TGCAGTGCCATCAGGGGGACCTACAATGAGCAGTTCTTC.

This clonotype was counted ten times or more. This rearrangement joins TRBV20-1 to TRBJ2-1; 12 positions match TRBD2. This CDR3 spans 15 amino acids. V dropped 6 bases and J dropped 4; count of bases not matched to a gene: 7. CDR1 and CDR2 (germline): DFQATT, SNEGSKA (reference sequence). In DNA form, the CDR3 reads TGCAGTGCGCGACGGACTAGCGGGGTTTACAATGAGCAGTTCTTC. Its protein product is CSARRTSGVYNEQFF.

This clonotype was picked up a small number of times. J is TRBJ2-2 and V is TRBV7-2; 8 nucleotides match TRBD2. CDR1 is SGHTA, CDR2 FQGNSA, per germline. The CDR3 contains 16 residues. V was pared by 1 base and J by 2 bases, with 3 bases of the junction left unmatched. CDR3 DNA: TGTGCCAGCAGCTTAGGAGCGGGGGTTAACACCGGGGAGCTGTTTTTT. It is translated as CASSLGAGVNTGELFF.

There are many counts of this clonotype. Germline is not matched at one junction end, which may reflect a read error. CDR3 DNA sequence: TGTGCTAGCAGCGTGGGACAGGGAAGCACAGATACGCAGTATTTT. It specifies CASSVGQGSTDTQYF. This chain connects TRBV7-7 to TRBJ2-3; 9 bases match TRBD1. The CDR3 is made up of 15 amino acids. Germline V CDR1 and CDR2: SSHAT, FNYEAQ (reference sequence).

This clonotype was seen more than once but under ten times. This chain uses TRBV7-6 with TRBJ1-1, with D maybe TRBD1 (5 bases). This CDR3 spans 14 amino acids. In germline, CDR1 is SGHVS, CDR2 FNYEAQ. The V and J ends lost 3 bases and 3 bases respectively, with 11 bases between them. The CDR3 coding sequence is TGTGCCAGCAGCTTTGGCGGCAGGGACACTGAAGCTTTCTTT. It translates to CASSFGGRDTEAFF. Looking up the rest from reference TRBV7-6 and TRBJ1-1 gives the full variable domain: GAGVSQSPRYKVTKRGQDVALRCDPISGHVSLYWYRQALGQGPEFLTYFNYEAQQDKSGLPNDRFSAERPEGSISTLTIQRTEQRDSAMYRCASSFGGRDTEAFFGQGTRLTVV.

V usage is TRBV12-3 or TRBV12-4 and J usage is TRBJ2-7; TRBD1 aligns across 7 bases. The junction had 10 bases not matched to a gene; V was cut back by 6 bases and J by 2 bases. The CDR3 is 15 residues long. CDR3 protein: CASSPTGAAPYEQYF. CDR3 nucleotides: TGTGCCAGCAGCCCTACAGGGGCCGCTCCCTACGAGCAGTACTTC.

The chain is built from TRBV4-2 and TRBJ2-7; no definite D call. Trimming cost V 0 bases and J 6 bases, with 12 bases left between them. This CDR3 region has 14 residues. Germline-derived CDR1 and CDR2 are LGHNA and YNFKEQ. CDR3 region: CASSQDLGRREQYF. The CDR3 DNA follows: TGTGCCAGCAGCCAAGATTTAGGCCGCCGCGAGCAGTACTTC.

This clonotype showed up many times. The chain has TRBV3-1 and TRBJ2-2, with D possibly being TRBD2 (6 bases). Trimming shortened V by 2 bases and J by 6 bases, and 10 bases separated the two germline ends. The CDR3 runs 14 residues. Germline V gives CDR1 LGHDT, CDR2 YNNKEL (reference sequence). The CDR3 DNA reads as TGTGCCAGCAGCCAAAGGGAGGAGGCCGGGGAGCTGTTTTTT. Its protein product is CASSQREEAGELFF.

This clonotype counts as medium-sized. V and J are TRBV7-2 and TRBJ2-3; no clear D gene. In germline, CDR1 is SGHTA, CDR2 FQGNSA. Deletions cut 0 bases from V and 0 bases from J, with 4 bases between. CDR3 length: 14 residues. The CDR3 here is CASSLALSTDTQYF. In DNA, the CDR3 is TGTGCCAGCAGCTTAGCGCTTAGCACAGATACGCAGTATTTT.

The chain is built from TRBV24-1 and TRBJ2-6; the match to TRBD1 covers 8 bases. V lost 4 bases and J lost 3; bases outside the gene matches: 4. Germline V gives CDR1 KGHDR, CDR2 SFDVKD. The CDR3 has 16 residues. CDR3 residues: CATSDPGGFGANVLTF. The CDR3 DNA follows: TGTGCCACCAGTGACCCAGGGGGCTTTGGGGCCAACGTCCTGACTTTC.